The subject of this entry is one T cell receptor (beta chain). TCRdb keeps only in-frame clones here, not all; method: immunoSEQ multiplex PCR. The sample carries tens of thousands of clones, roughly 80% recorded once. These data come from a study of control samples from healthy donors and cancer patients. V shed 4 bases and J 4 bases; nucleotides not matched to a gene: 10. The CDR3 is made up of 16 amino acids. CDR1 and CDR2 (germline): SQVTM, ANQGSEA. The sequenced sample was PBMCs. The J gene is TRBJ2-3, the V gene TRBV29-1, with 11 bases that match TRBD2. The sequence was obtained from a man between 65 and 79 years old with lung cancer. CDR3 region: CSVGGVAGGPADTQYF. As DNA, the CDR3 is TGCAGCGTTGGCGGGGTAGCGGGGGGGCCGGCAGATACGCAGTATTTT.